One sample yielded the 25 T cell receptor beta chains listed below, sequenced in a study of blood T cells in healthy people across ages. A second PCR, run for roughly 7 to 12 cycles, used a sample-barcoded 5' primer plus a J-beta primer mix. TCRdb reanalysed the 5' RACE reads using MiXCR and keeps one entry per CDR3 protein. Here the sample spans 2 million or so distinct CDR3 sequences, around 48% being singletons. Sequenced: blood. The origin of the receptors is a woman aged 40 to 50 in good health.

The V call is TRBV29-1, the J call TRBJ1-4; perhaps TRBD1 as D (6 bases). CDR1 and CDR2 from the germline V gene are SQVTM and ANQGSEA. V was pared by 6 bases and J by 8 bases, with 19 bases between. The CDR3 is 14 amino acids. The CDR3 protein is CSVLRGAGEEKLFF. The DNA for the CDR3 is TGCAGCGTCCTCCGGGGGGCAGGGGAGGAAAAACTGTTTTTT.

In nucleotides, the CDR3 is TGTGCCAGCAGTTTACTGGGCGGAGTAAGGGCCCAGTACTTC. It specifies CASSLLGGVRAQYF. The rearrangement joins TRBV28 to TRBJ2-7; D is unresolved. The CDR3 contains 14 residues. The germline V and J ends were trimmed by 2 bases and 10 bases, with 18 bases remaining between them. The germline V gene encodes CDR1 MDHEN and CDR2 SYDVKM.

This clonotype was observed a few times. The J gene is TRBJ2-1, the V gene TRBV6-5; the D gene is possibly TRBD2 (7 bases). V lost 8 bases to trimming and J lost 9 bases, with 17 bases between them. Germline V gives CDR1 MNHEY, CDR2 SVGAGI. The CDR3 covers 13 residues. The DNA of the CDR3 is TGTGCCAGCTGGCGAGGGGGGGGAAGTGAGCAGTTCTTC. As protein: CASWRGGGSEQFF.

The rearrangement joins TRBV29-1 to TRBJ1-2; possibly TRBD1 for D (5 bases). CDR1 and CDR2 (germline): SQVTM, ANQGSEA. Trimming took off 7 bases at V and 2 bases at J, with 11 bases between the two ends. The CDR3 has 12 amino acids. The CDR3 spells CSGAGRNYGYTF. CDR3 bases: TGCAGCGGCGCGGGACGGAACTATGGCTACACCTTC.

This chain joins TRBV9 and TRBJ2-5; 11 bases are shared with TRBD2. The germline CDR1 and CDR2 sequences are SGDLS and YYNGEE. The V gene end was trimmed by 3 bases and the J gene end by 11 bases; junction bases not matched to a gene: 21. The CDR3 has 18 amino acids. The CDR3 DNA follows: TGTGCCAGCAGCGCAGTCCCATCCCTAGCGGGGGGACAAAATGAGCAGTACTTC. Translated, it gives CASSAVPSLAGGQNEQYF.

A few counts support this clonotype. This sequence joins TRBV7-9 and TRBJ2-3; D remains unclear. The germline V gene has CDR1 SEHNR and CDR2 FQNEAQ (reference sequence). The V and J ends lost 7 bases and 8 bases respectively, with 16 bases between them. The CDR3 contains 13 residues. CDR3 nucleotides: TGTGCCAGCACCTCTGGGGTTGTCGGTACGCAGTATTTT. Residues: CASTSGVVGTQYF.

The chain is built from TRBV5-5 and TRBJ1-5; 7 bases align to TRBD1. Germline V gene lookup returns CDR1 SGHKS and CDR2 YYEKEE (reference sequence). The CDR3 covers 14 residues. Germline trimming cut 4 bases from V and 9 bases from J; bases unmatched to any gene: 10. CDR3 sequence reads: CASSPDRARGPQHF. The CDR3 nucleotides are TGTGCCAGCAGCCCTGACAGGGCGAGGGGGCCCCAGCATTTT. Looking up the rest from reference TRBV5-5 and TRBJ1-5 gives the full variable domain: DAGVTQSPTHLIKTRGQQVTLRCSPISGHKSVSWYQQVLGQGPQFIFQYYEKEERGRGNFPDRFSARQFPNYSSELNVNALLLGDSALYLCASSPDRARGPQHFGDGTRLSIL.

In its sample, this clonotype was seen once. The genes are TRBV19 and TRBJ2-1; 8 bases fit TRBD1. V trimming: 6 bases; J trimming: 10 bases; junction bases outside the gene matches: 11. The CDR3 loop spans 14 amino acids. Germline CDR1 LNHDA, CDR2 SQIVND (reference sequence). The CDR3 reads CASSLKTGASEQFF. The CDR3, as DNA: TGTGCCAGTAGCCTAAAGACAGGGGCAAGCGAGCAGTTCTTC.

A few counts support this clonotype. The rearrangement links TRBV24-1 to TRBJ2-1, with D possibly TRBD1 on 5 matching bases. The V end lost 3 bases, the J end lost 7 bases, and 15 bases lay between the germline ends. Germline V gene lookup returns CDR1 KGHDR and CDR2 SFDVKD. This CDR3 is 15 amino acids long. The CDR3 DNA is TGTGCCACCAGTGATCCCTCGCAGGGTAAGAATGAGCAGTTCTTC. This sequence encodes CATSDPSQGKNEQFF.

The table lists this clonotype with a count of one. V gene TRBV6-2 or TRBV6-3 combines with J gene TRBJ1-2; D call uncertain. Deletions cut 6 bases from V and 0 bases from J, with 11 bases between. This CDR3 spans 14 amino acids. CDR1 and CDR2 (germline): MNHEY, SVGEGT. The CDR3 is CASRQATANYGYTF. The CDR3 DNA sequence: TGTGCCAGCAGGCAGGCCACAGCTAACTATGGCTACACCTTC.

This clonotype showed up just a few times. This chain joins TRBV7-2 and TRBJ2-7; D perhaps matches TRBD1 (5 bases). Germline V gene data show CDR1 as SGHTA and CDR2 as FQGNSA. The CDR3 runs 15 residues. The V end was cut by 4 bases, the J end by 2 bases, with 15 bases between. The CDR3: CASSSDRGLTYEQYF. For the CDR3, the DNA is TGTGCCAGCAGCTCAGACAGAGGCCTCACCTACGAGCAGTACTTC.

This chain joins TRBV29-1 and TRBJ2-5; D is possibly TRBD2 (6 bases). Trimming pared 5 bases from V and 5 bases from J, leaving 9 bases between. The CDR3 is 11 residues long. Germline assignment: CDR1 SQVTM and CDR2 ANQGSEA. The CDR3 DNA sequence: TGCAGCGTTCCCGGAGGGGAGACCCAGTACTTC. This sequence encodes CSVPGGETQYF.

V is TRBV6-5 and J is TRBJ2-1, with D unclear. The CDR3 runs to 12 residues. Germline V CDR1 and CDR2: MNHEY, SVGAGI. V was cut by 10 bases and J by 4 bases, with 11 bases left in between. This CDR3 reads CATRIGYNEQFF. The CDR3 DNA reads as TGTGCCACCCGCATTGGGTACAATGAGCAGTTCTTC.

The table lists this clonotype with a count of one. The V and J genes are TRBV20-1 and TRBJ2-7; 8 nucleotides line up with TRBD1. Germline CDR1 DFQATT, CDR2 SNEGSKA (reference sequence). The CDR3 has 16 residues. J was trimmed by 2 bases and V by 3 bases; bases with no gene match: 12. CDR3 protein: CSASLLRGTGPYEQYF. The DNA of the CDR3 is TGCAGTGCTAGTCTTCTTCGAGGGACAGGTCCCTACGAGCAGTACTTC.

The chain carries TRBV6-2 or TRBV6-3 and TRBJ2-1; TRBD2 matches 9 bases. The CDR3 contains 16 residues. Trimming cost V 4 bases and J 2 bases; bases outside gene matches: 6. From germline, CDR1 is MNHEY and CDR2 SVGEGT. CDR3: CASSFLKRGAYNEQFF. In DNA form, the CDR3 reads TGTGCCAGCAGTTTCTTGAAGCGGGGGGCCTACAATGAGCAGTTCTTC.

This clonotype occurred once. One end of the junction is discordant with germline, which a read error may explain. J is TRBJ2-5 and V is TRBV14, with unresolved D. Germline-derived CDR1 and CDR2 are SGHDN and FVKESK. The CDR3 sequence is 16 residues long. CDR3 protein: CASSQDRPPKQETPYF. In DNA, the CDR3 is TGTGCCAGCAGCCAAGATAGACCTCCCAAACAAGAGACCCCGTACTTC.

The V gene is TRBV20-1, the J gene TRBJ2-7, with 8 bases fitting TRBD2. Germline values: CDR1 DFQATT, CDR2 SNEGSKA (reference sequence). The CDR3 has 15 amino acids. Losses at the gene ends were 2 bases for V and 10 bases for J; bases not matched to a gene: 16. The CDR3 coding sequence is TGCAGTGCTAGACCACTTCGACTAGCGCAAGAGGCCCAGTACTTC. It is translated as CSARPLRLAQEAQYF.

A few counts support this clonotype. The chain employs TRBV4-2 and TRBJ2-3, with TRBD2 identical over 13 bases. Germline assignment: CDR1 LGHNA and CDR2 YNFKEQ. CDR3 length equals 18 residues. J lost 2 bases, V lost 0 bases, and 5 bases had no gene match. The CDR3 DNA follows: TGTGCCAGCAGCCAAGAGGGGACTAGCGGGACAACCACAGATACGCAGTATTTT. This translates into CASSQEGTSGTTTDTQYF.

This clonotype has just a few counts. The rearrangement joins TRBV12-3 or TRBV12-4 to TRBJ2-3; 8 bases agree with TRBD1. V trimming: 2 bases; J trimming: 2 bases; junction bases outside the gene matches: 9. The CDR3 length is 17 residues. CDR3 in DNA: TGTGCCAGCAGTTTAATTCCAGGACAGGGCCCCACAGATACGCAGTATTTT. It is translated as CASSLIPGQGPTDTQYF.

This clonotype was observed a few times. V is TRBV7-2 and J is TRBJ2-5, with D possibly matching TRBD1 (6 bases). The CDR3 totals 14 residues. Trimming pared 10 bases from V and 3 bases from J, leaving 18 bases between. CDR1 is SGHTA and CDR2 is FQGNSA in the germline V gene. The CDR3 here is CATLQGLMEETQYF. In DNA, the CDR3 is TGTGCCACCTTGCAGGGGTTAATGGAAGAGACCCAGTACTTC.

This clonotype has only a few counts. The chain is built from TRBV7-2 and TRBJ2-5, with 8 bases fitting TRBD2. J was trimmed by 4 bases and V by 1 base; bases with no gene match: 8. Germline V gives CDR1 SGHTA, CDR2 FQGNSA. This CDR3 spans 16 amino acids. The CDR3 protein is CASSLGVAGGSETQYF. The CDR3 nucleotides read TGTGCCAGCAGCTTAGGGGTGGCGGGGGGCTCAGAGACCCAGTACTTC.

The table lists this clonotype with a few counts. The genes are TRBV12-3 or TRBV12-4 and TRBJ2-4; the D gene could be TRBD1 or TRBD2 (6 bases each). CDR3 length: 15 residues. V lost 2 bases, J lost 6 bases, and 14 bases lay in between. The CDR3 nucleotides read TGTGCCAGCAGTTTAAGGGGGGCGGAGAGAAACATTCAGTACTTC. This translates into CASSLRGAERNIQYF.

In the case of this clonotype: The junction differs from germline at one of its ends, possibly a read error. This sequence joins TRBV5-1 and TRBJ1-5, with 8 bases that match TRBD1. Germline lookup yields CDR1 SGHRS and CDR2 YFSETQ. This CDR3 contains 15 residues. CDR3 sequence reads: CASSLMGQANQPRHF. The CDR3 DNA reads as TGCGCCAGCAGCTTGATGGGACAGGCTAATCAGCCCCGGCATTTT.

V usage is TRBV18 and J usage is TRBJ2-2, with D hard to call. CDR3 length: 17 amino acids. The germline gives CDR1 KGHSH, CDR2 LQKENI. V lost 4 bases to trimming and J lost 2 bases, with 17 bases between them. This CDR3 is CASSLLPALDNTGELFF. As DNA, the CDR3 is TGTGCCAGCTCACTCCTGCCGGCGCTGGATAACACCGGGGAGCTGTTTTTT.

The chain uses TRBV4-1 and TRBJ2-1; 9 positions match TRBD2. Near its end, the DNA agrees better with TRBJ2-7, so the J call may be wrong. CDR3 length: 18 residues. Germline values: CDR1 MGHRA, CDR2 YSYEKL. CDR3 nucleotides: TGCGCCAGCAGCCAGGCCCTAGCGGGGATCTCTATCTACAATGAGCAGTACTTC. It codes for CASSQALAGISIYNEQYF.